This T cell receptor (beta chain) was captured in a study of CD8+ T cells in alopecia areata. At the level of the study: Treated patients were given 5 to 10 mg oral tofacitinib twice daily. People stayed on tofacitinib for 6 to 18 months, then stopped the drug for 6 months. Study findings and constraints: Scalp specimens additionally yield sequences from normal skin's resident alphabeta T cells. Relative to normal scalp, lesional scalp, especially alopecia totalis/universalis, showed higher clonality.

Extraction and reverse transcription of RNA yielded cDNA as the sequencing template. TCRdb keeps only in-frame clones here, not all; method: immunoSEQ multiplex PCR. The table has about 140,000 clones, roughly half seen once. The CDR3 extends over 13 amino acids. Germline loops: CDR1 SQVTM, CDR2 ANQGSEA. V lost 6 bases to trimming and J lost 3 bases; unmatched junction nucleotides: 6. The sample holds a few counts of this clone. Antigen unknown. The sequenced sample was CD4+ T cells sorted from blood, obtained at week 0. The TCR comes from a human donor with alopecia areata. The J gene is TRBJ2-5, the V gene TRBV29-1; 8 bases agree with TRBD2. The CDR3 region has the DNA TGCAGCGTAACACTAGCGGTGAAAGAGACCCAGTACTTC. Protein: CSVTLAVKETQYF.